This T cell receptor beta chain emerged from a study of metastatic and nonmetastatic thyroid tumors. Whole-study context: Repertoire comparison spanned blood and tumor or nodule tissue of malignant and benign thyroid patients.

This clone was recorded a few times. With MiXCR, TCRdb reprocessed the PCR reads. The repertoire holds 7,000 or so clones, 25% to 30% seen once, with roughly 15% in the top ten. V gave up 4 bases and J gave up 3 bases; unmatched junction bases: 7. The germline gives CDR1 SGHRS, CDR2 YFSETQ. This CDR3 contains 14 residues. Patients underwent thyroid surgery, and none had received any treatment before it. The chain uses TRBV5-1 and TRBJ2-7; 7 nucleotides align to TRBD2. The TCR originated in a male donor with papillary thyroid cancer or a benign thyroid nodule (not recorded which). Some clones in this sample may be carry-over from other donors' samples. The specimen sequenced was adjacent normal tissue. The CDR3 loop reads CASSPRGGYYEQYF. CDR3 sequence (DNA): TGCGCCAGCAGCCCACGCGGGGGTTACTACGAGCAGTACTTC.